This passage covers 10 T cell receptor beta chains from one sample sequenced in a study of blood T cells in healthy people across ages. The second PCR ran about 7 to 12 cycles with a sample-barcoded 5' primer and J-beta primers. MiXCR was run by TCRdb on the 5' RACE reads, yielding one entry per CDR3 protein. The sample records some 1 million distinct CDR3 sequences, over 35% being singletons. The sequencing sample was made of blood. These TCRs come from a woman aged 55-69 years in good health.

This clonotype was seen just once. CDR3 protein: CASSQAEYNEQFF. The CDR3 DNA reads as TGTGCCAGCAGCCAAGCAGAATACAATGAGCAGTTCTTC. The chain joins TRBV4-2 to TRBJ2-1; D unresolved. V gave up 1 base and J gave up 4 bases, with 5 bases separating them. Germline CDR1 is LGHNA and CDR2 is YNFKEQ. CDR3 length equals 13 residues.

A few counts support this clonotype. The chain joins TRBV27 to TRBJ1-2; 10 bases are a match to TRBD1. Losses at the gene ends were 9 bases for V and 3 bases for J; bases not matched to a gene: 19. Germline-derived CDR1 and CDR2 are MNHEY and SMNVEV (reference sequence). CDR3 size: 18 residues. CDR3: CASRHKGDRGTEYYGYTF. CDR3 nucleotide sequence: TGTGCCAGTCGACATAAGGGGGACAGGGGTACAGAGTACTATGGCTACACCTTC.

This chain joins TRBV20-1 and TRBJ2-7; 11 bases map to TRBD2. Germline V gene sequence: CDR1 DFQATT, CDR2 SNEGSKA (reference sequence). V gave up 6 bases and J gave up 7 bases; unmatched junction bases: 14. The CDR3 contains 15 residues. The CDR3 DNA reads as TGCAGTGCCGGATCCCTACTAGCGGGAGTTTATGAGCAGTACTTC. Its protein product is CSAGSLLAGVYEQYF.

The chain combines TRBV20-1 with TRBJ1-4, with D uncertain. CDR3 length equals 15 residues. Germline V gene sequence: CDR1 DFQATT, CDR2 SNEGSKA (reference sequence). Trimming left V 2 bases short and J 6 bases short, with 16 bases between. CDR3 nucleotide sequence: TGCAGTGCTAGAAGGGCGGGGTTTAAGGATGAAAAACTGTTTTTT. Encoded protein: CSARRAGFKDEKLFF.

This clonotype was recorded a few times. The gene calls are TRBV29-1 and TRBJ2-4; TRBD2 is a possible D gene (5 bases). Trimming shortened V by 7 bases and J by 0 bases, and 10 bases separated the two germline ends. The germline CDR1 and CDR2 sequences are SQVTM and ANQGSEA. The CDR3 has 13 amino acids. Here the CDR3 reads CSAEGAAKNIQYF. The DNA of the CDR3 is TGCAGCGCCGAGGGCGCAGCCAAAAACATTCAGTACTTC.

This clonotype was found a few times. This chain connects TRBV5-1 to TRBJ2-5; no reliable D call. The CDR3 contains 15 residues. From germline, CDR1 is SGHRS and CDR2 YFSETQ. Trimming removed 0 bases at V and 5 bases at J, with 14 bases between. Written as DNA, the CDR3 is TGCGCCAGCAGCTTGGAGATGGGCGTACCGGAGACCCAGTACTTC. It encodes CASSLEMGVPETQYF.

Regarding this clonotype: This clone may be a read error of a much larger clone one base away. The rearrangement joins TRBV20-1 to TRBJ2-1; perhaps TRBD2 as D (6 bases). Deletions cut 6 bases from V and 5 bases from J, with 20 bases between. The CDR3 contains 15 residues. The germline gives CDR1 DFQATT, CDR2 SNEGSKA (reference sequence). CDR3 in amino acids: CSAGGTHRANNEQFF. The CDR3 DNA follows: TGCAGTGCAGGCGGGACCCATCGCGCCAACAATGAGCAGTTCTTC.

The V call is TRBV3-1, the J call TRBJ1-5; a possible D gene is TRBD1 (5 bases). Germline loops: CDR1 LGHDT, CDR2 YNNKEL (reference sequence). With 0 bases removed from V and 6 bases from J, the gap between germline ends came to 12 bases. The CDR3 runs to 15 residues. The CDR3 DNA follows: TGTGCCAGCAGCCAAGATATCAGGGTCGGTCAGCCCCAGCATTTT. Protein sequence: CASSQDIRVGQPQHF.

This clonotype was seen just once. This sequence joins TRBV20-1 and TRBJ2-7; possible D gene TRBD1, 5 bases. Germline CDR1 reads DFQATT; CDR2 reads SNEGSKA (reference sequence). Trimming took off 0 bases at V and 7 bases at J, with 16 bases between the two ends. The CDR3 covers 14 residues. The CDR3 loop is CSARDQGVLGEQYF. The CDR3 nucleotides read TGCAGTGCTAGAGATCAAGGGGTACTGGGGGAGCAGTACTTC.

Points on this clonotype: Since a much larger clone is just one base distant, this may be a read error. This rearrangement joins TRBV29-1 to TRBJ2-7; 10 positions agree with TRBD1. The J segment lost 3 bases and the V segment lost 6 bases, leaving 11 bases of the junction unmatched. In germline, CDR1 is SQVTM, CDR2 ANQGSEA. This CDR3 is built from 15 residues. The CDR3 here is CSVVIGTGACYEQYF. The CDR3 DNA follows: TGCAGCGTAGTTATCGGGACAGGGGCTTGCTACGAGCAGTACTTC.